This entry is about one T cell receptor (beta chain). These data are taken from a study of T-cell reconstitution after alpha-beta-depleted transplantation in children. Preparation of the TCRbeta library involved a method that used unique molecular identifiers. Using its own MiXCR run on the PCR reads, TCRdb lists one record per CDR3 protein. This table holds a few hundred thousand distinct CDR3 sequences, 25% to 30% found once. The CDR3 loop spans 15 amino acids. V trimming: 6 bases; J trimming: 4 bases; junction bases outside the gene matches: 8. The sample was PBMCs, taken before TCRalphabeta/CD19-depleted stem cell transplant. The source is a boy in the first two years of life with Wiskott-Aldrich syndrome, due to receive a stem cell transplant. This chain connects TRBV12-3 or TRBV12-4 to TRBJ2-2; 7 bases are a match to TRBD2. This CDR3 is CASRDSPGGTGELFF. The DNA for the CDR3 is TGTGCCAGCAGAGACTCACCGGGAGGCACCGGGGAGCTGTTTTTT.